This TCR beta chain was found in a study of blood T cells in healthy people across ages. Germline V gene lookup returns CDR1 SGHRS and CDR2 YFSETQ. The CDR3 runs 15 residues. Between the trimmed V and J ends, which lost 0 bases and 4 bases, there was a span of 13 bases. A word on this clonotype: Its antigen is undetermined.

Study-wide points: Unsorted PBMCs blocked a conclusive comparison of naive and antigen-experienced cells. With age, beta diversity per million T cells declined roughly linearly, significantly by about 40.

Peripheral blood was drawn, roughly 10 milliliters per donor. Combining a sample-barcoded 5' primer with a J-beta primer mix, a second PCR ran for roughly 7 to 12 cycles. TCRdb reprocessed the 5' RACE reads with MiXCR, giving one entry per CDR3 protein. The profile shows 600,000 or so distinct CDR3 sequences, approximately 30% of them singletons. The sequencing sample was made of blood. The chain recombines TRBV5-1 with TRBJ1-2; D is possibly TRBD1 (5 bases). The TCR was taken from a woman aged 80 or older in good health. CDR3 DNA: TGCGCCAGCAGCTTGGGGGACGTAAAGAGCTATGGCTACACCTTC. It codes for CASSLGDVKSYGYTF.